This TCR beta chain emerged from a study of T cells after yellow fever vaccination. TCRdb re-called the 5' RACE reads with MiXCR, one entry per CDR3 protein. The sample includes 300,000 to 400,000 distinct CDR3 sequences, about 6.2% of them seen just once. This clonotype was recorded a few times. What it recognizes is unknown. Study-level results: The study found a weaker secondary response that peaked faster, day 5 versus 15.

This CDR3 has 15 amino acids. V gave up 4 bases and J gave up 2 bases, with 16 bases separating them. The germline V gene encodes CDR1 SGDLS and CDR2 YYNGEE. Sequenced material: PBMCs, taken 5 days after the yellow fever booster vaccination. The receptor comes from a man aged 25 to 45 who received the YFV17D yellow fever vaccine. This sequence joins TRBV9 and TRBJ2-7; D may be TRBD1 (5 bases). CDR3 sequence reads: CASSSPDDRTYEQYF. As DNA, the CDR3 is TGTGCCAGCAGCTCCCCCGACGACAGAACCTACGAGCAGTACTTC.